The clone carrying this T cell receptor (beta chain) was counted ten times or more. The antigen is not known. The data stem from a study of T cells after yellow fever vaccination. Overall study results and limits: Compared with primary, the secondary response was weaker and peaked at day 5, not 15. Sorted repertoires could include abundant contaminating clonotypes from bulk cells. Subsequent booster samples again held most clones from primary vaccination (around 96% CD4, 85% to 90% CD8).

This CDR3 has 16 amino acids. The junction had 7 bases not matched to a gene; V was cut back by 3 bases and J by 4 bases. The germline gives CDR1 ENHRY, CDR2 SYGVKD. TCRdb itself ran the 5' RACE reads through MiXCR, one entry per CDR3 protein. The sample holds some 550,000 distinct CDR3 sequences, about a fifth seen once. The sequenced sample was PBMCs, obtained 15 days after the yellow fever booster vaccination. This chain links TRBV10-3 with TRBJ2-5; 11 bases fit TRBD2. This TCR was sampled from a man aged 25 to 40 who received the YFV17D yellow fever vaccine. In DNA, the CDR3 is TGTGCCATCAGTGATTCCACTAGCGGGAGCGGAGAGACCCAGTACTTC. It translates to CAISDSTSGSGETQYF.